Below, 10 T cell receptor beta chains from the same sample are listed, as sequenced in a study of response to subunit inactivated influenza vaccine. One entry per CDR3 protein, called by TCRdb with MiXCR from the RT-PCR reads. The sample carries approximately 570,000 distinct CDR3 sequences, approximately 7.1% recorded once. Source: PBMCs from blood, taken around 25 months after vaccination. Every receptor here comes from a man between 50 and 69 years old who received an inactivated influenza vaccine.

The chain carries TRBV12-3 or TRBV12-4 and TRBJ1-2; D perhaps matches TRBD1 (5 bases). This CDR3 region has 13 residues. Trimming removed 3 bases at V and 9 bases at J, with 14 bases between. CDR3 residues: CASSLRDEGSYTF. As DNA, the CDR3 is TGTGCCAGCAGTTTGAGGGACGAGGGCAGCTACACCTTC.

In this sample, this clonotype turned up many times. V usage is TRBV5-8 and J usage is TRBJ1-2; D perhaps matches TRBD1 (6 bases). Germline CDR1 and CDR2: SGHTS and YDEGEE. This CDR3 comprises 18 residues. The V end was cut by 8 bases, the J end by 0 bases, with 26 bases between. CDR3: CASTPRRYREAPNYGYTF. CDR3 nucleotide sequence: TGTGCCAGTACGCCGAGAAGATACAGGGAAGCTCCTAACTATGGCTACACCTTC.

The CDR3 nucleotides are TGTGCCAGCAGCACAAACGCCTTAGGGGCAATTGCCGAGCAGTACTTC. Protein product: CASSTNALGAIAEQYF. This chain connects TRBV7-2 to TRBJ2-7, with D tentatively TRBD1 (5 bases). Germline CDR1 SGHTA, CDR2 FQGNSA. Trimming stripped 5 bases from V and 6 bases from J, with 23 bases between. The CDR3 consists of 16 residues.

This clonotype was picked up many times. The chain links TRBV18 to TRBJ2-1; no clear D. The V end lost 3 bases, the J end lost 0 bases, and 21 bases lay between the germline ends. Germline V gives CDR1 KGHSH, CDR2 LQKENI. This CDR3 comprises 19 residues. CDR3 amino acids: CASSPRRPAILSSYNEQFF. In DNA, the CDR3 is TGTGCCAGCTCACCTCGAAGGCCTGCTATACTGAGCTCCTACAATGAGCAGTTCTTC.

CDR3 protein: CASSPEGDDSLYNEQFF. In DNA, the CDR3 is TGCGCCAGCAGCCCAGAAGGGGACGACAGCCTCTACAATGAGCAGTTCTTC. The V gene is TRBV4-3, the J gene TRBJ2-1, with D perhaps TRBD1 or TRBD2 (5 bases each). Trimming pared 4 bases from V and 3 bases from J, leaving 19 bases between. This CDR3 region has 17 residues. Germline CDR1 and CDR2: LGHNA and YSLEER.

This clonotype was seen many times. This chain connects TRBV5-1 to TRBJ1-2; D unresolved. Trimming removed 0 bases at V and 4 bases at J, with 7 bases between. Germline assignment: CDR1 SGHRS and CDR2 YFSETQ. The CDR3 totals 13 residues. The CDR3: CASSLDHGYGYTF. The CDR3 nucleotides read TGCGCCAGCAGCTTGGACCATGGCTATGGCTACACCTTC.

This clonotype was found a few times. This chain uses TRBV6-1 with TRBJ1-5, with D uncertain. The CDR3 runs 15 residues. Trimming shortened V by 8 bases and J by 3 bases, and 17 bases separated the two germline ends. CDR1 MNHNS and CDR2 SASEGT come from the germline V gene. CDR3 amino acids: CASRRLGPINQPQHF. The CDR3 region has the DNA TGTGCCAGCCGGAGGTTGGGTCCGATCAATCAGCCCCAGCATTTT.

The table lists this clonotype with a few counts. CDR3 amino acids: CASSQGHGNQPQHF. The CDR3 nucleotides read TGTGCCAGCAGCCAAGGCCATGGCAATCAGCCCCAGCATTTT. This sequence joins TRBV3-1 and TRBJ1-5; D call uncertain. The CDR3 loop spans 14 amino acids. V lost 1 base to trimming and J lost 2 bases, with 6 bases between them. Germline V CDR1 and CDR2: LGHDT, YNNKEL (reference sequence).

This clonotype was counted a few times. The chain links TRBV5-8 to TRBJ2-4, with D unclear. This CDR3 is 15 amino acids long. V lost 1 base and J 5 bases, leaving 13 bases between the germline ends. Germline values: CDR1 SGHTS, CDR2 YDEGEE. The CDR3 DNA is TGTGCCAGCAGCTTGCCCCGGTGGGAAGAAAACATTCAGTACTTC. Translating gives CASSLPRWEENIQYF.

The chain links TRBV6-1 to TRBJ2-7, with D unresolved. Deletions cut 4 bases from V and 0 bases from J, with 10 bases between. Germline CDR1 is MNHNS and CDR2 is SASEGT. The CDR3 extends over 14 amino acids. CDR3 in DNA: TGTGCCAGCAGTGCCATACCGAGCTCCTACGAGCAGTACTTC. Its protein product is CASSAIPSSYEQYF.